Following are 32 T cell receptor beta chains from one sample sequenced in a study of technical replicates of blood from four donors. Clones were read by immunoSEQ multiplex PCR, and TCRdb kept only the in-frame ones, dropping some. The table shows roughly 79,000 clones, with around 92% occurring only once. The material sequenced was T cells isolated from PBMCs. The receptor set was obtained from a human donor in good health. Some clones in this sample may be carry-over from other donors' samples.

This clone is a singleton in its sample. The V gene is TRBV2, the J gene TRBJ2-2; 10 nucleotides match TRBD2. Germline V gene lookup returns CDR1 SNHLY and CDR2 FYNNEI. The trim removed 6 bases at V and 1 base at J, leaving 8 bases unmatched. The CDR3 is 17 amino acids. The CDR3 region has the DNA TGTGCCAGCAGCATTCGGGGACTAGCGATGAACACCGGGGAGCTGTTTTTT. Translating gives CASSIRGLAMNTGELFF.

The rearrangement links TRBV15 to TRBJ2-5; D possibly corresponds to TRBD2 (6 bases). This CDR3 region has 14 residues. The V end was cut by 4 bases, the J end by 5 bases, with 14 bases between. CDR1 is LNHNV and CDR2 is YYDKDF in the germline V gene (reference sequence). The CDR3 loop is CATSTLSEGETQYF. CDR3 coding DNA: TGTGCCACCAGCACCCTGTCGGAGGGCGAGACCCAGTACTTC.

The chain joins TRBV11-3 to TRBJ2-1; tentatively, D is TRBD1 (6 bases). The V end was cut by 4 bases, the J end by 5 bases, with 15 bases between. CDR1 is SGHNT, CDR2 YENEEA, per germline. CDR3 length: 15 amino acids. The CDR3 region is CASSSETGRNNEQFF. In DNA, the CDR3 is TGTGCCAGCAGCTCAGAGACAGGAAGGAACAATGAGCAGTTCTTC.

The chain links TRBV7-8 to TRBJ1-4, with D perhaps TRBD1 (5 bases). Germline CDR1 is SGHVS and CDR2 is FQNEAQ. V was pared by 6 bases and J by 4 bases, with 12 bases between. The CDR3 covers 14 residues. CDR3 amino acids: CASRPRGGNEKLFF. In nucleotides, the CDR3 is TGTGCCAGCAGACCGCGGGGGGGTAATGAAAAACTGTTTTTT.

V and J are TRBV21-1 and TRBJ2-5; no DNA check was done on the table's D call, TRBD2. TRBV21-1 is labeled a pseudogene. This CDR3 spans 14 amino acids. CDR3 loop: CASEQPAGGETQYF. Written as DNA, the CDR3 is TGTGCCAGCGAACAGCCAGCGGGAGGGGAGACCCAGTACTTC.

The chain joins TRBV27 to TRBJ1-6; D is ambiguous. There are 13 residues in the CDR3. Germline values: CDR1 MNHEY, CDR2 SMNVEV (reference sequence). With 8 bases removed from V and 6 bases from J, the gap between germline ends came to 11 bases. This chain's CDR3 is CASGREPNSPLHF. The CDR3 nucleotides read TGTGCCAGCGGCCGGGAGCCTAATTCACCCCTCCACTTT.

The J gene is TRBJ2-3, the V gene TRBV9; 8 bases agree with TRBD2. Losses at the gene ends were 4 bases for V and 0 bases for J; bases not matched to a gene: 10. Germline-derived CDR1 and CDR2 are SGDLS and YYNGEE. CDR3 length: 17 amino acids. For the CDR3, the DNA is TGTGCCAGCAGCCGGGAGGGGGGGACCATAAGCACAGATACGCAGTATTTT. Translation: CASSREGGTISTDTQYF.

The J gene is TRBJ2-7, the V gene TRBV4-1; the D is unclear. There are 13 residues in the CDR3. The germline gives CDR1 MGHRA, CDR2 YSYEKL. Trimming stripped 1 base from V and 2 bases from J, with 6 bases between. The CDR3 loop is CASSQVSPYEQYF. CDR3 nucleotides: TGCGCCAGCAGCCAAGTCTCCCCCTACGAGCAGTACTTC.

The rearrangement uses TRBV4-3 and TRBJ2-7; D may be TRBD1 (5 bases). Trimming stripped 4 bases from V and 2 bases from J, with 12 bases between. CDR3 length equals 14 residues. Looked up from germline, CDR1 is LGHNA and CDR2 is YSLEER. Here the CDR3 reads CASSPRTNAYEQYF. Written as DNA, the CDR3 is TGCGCCAGCAGCCCTAGGACAAACGCCTACGAGCAGTACTTC.

The rearrangement joins TRBV19 to TRBJ1-1; no reliable D call. Germline assignment: CDR1 LNHDA and CDR2 SQIVND (reference sequence). Trimming took 4 bases from V and 0 from J, leaving 12 bases between them. The CDR3 length is 15 residues. This chain's CDR3 is CASSSAGTMNTEAFF. CDR3 DNA sequence: TGTGCCAGTAGTAGCGCGGGTACCATGAACACTGAAGCTTTCTTT.

The rearrangement links TRBV10-3 to TRBJ2-2, with a tentative D call TRBD1 (6 bases). CDR1 and CDR2 from the germline V gene are ENHRY and SYGVKD. The V end was cut by 5 bases, the J end by 3 bases, with 7 bases between. This CDR3 has 13 amino acids. CDR3 DNA sequence: TGTGCCATCAGTCACAGGGACACCGGGGAGCTGTTTTTT. Amino acid sequence: CAISHRDTGELFF.

This chain joins TRBV19 and TRBJ2-3; tentatively, D is TRBD2 (5 bases). Trimming pared 1 base from V and 1 base from J, leaving 6 bases between. The germline V gene has CDR1 LNHDA and CDR2 SQIVND (reference sequence). This CDR3 is 14 amino acids long. CDR3 in amino acids: CASSIVRGTDTQYF. In DNA form, the CDR3 reads TGTGCCAGTAGTATAGTGAGGGGCACAGATACGCAGTATTTT.

The chain has TRBV4-1 and TRBJ2-7; 12 bases are shared with TRBD2. This CDR3 contains 14 residues. Per germline, CDR1 MGHRA and CDR2 YSYEKL. Losses at the gene ends were 2 bases for V and 5 bases for J; bases not matched to a gene: 1. CDR3 sequence reads: CASSQTSGRNEQYF. The CDR3 DNA sequence: TGCGCCAGCAGCCAAACTAGCGGGAGGAACGAGCAGTACTTC.

The sample holds one count of this clone. CDR3 in DNA: TGTGCCAGCTTCAGGACCGGGACTAGGAATGAGCAGTTCTTC. Its translation is CASFRTGTRNEQFF. The chain combines TRBV18 with TRBJ2-1; 8 positions match TRBD2. This CDR3 contains 14 residues. Germline loops: CDR1 KGHSH, CDR2 LQKENI. The V segment lost 7 bases and the J segment 7 bases; nucleotides outside the gene matches: 9.

This clone was counted between two and nine times. This chain links TRBV5-5 with TRBJ1-3; tentative D call: TRBD1 (5 bases). Germline values: CDR1 SGHKS, CDR2 YYEKEE (reference sequence). The CDR3 is 14 residues long. Trimming shortened V by 0 bases and J by 3 bases, and 7 bases separated the two germline ends. In nucleotides, the CDR3 is TGTGCCAGCAGCTTGGCCGGGGGTGGAAACACCATATATTTT. Amino acid sequence: CASSLAGGGNTIYF.

This chain connects TRBV11-3 to TRBJ2-1; 7 nucleotides line up with TRBD2. Looked up from germline, CDR1 is SGHNT and CDR2 is YENEEA. The CDR3 consists of 17 residues. With V trimmed by 5 bases and J by 3 bases, 13 bases remained unmatched. CDR3 in amino acids: CASSLRGGNSVYNEQFF. As DNA, the CDR3 is TGTGCCAGCAGCCTACGGGGAGGGAATAGCGTCTACAATGAGCAGTTCTTC.

This chain joins TRBV4-1 and TRBJ2-5; tentatively, D is TRBD2 (6 bases). CDR3 size: 13 residues. Germline V gives CDR1 MGHRA, CDR2 YSYEKL. V lost 5 bases and J 2 bases, leaving 9 bases between the germline ends. In DNA, the CDR3 is TGCGCCAGCAGCTCGGGAGCGCAAGAGACCCAGTACTTC. Amino acid sequence: CASSSGAQETQYF.

V is TRBV7-9 and J is TRBJ2-1; 10 bases fit TRBD2. V dropped 10 bases and J dropped 4; count of bases not matched to a gene: 7. This CDR3 is 14 amino acids long. Per germline, CDR1 SEHNR and CDR2 FQNEAQ (reference sequence). CDR3 amino acids: CAIMGLATYNEQFF. CDR3 DNA sequence: TGTGCCATCATGGGACTAGCGACGTACAATGAGCAGTTCTTC.

V usage is TRBV7-6 and J usage is TRBJ2-3, with D unresolved. Deletions cut 5 bases from V and 0 bases from J, with 18 bases between. There are 17 residues in the CDR3. CDR1 and CDR2 (germline): SGHVS, FNYEAQ. CDR3 region: CASSPPLSRPSTDTQYF. The CDR3 DNA sequence: TGTGCCAGCAGCCCCCCGTTGTCGCGTCCTAGCACAGATACGCAGTATTTT.

The genes are TRBV4-2 and TRBJ2-6; no definite D call. The germline V gene encodes CDR1 LGHNA and CDR2 YNFKEQ. This CDR3 region has 16 residues. Trimming pared 0 bases from V and 0 bases from J, leaving 6 bases between. The CDR3 bases are TGTGCCAGCAGCCAAGATTCACTCTCTGGGGCCAACGTCCTGACTTTC. It codes for CASSQDSLSGANVLTF.

This rearrangement joins TRBV5-1 to TRBJ1-6; D is uncertain. Trimming removed 0 bases from V and 4 bases from J, with 5 bases in between. CDR1 and CDR2 (germline): SGHRS, YFSETQ. There are 14 residues in the CDR3. The CDR3 DNA follows: TGCGCCAGCAGCTTGGGGGAGTATAATTCACCCCTCCACTTT. This encodes CASSLGEYNSPLHF. Using reference TRBV5-1 and TRBJ1-6 for the parts outside the CDR3, the full variable domain is KAGVTQTPRYLIKTRGQQVTLSCSPISGHRSVSWYQQTPGQGLQFLFEYFSETQRNKGNFPGRFSGRQFSNSRSEMNVSTLELGDSALYLCASSLGEYNSPLHFGNGTRLTVT.

This sequence joins TRBV11-2 and TRBJ2-1; the match to TRBD1 covers 8 bases. This CDR3 is built from 16 residues. V lost 4 bases and J lost 12; bases outside the gene matches: 17. CDR1 SGHAT and CDR2 FQNNGV come from the germline V gene. CDR3 bases: TGTGCCAGCAGCTCCCTGGCCGGGACAGGAACCAGGGGGCAGTTCTTC. This translates into CASSSLAGTGTRGQFF.

This rearrangement joins TRBV2 to TRBJ2-7, with TRBD2 matching 7 bases. With V trimmed by 5 bases and J by 1 base, 23 bases remained unmatched. From germline, CDR1 is SNHLY and CDR2 FYNNEI. The CDR3 spans 20 residues. The CDR3 nucleotides read TGTGCCAGCAGTCTTGGGTTAGCATGGGCGGGAGAATTGAGTTCCTACGAGCAGTACTTC. This encodes CASSLGLAWAGELSSYEQYF.

The J gene is TRBJ2-1, the V gene TRBV6-5, with 7 nucleotides matching TRBD1. This CDR3 is built from 15 residues. Per the germline V gene, CDR1 is MNHEY and CDR2 is SVGAGI. V was clipped by 3 bases and J by 7 bases; unmatched bases: 9. The chain's CDR3 is CASSYATGHPNEQFF. In DNA, the CDR3 is TGTGCCAGCAGTTATGCGACAGGGCACCCTAATGAGCAGTTCTTC.

This clone was observed a single time. The V and J genes are TRBV5-1 and TRBJ1-1, with a weak D call TRBD1 (5 bases). The germline gives CDR1 SGHRS, CDR2 YFSETQ. The CDR3 has 15 residues. V dropped 5 bases and J dropped 5 bases, with 19 bases sitting between them. The CDR3 region has the DNA TGCGCCAGCAGACCCAGGGTAGGCGTAATGACTGAAGCTTTCTTT. This encodes CASRPRVGVMTEAFF.

The rearrangement joins TRBV6-4 to TRBJ2-3; 7 nucleotides agree with TRBD2. The CDR3 covers 16 residues. Germline V CDR1 and CDR2: MRHNA, SNTAGT. V shed 8 bases, J shed 0 bases, and the junction held 11 bases outside the gene matches. Written as DNA, the CDR3 is TGTGCCAGCCCAACCGAAAGAGCGGGAAGCACAGATACGCAGTATTTT. The encoded protein is CASPTERAGSTDTQYF.

This rearrangement joins TRBV20-1 to TRBJ2-3, with D perhaps matching TRBD1 (6 bases). V was clipped by 6 bases and J by 6 bases, with 10 bases between them. The CDR3 spans 11 residues. The germline V gene has CDR1 DFQATT and CDR2 SNEGSKA (reference sequence). CDR3 residues: CSAYRADTQYF. As DNA, the CDR3 is TGCAGTGCGTACAGGGCGGATACGCAGTATTTT.

This chain joins TRBV6-5 and TRBJ2-1; 11 bases fit TRBD1. CDR1 MNHEY and CDR2 SVGAGI come from the germline V gene. The junction had 1 base not matched to a gene; V was cut back by 4 bases and J by 5 bases. The CDR3 is made up of 14 amino acids. CDR3 nucleotide sequence: TGTGCCAGCAGTTGGGGACAGGGGGACAATGAGCAGTTCTTC. It translates to CASSWGQGDNEQFF.

V usage is TRBV7-2 and J usage is TRBJ2-1, with 8 bases identical to TRBD1. Germline CDR1 reads SGHTA; CDR2 reads FQGNSA. The CDR3 has 15 amino acids. V trimming: 3 bases; J trimming: 6 bases; junction bases outside the gene matches: 7. CDR3 bases: TGTGCCAGCAGCTTCCGGGACAGGATGATCAATGAGCAGTTCTTC. Encoded protein: CASSFRDRMINEQFF. Combining the CDR3 with reference TRBV7-2 and TRBJ2-1 gives the whole variable domain GAGVSQSPSNKVTEKGKDVELRCDPISGHTALYWYRQSLGQGLEFLIYFQGNSAPDKSGLPSDRFSAERTGGSVSTLTIQRTQQEDSAVYLCASSFRDRMINEQFFGPGTRLTVL.

This chain joins TRBV29-1 and TRBJ2-7; tentative D call: TRBD2 (5 bases). Germline CDR1 and CDR2: SQVTM and ANQGSEA. The CDR3 has 13 residues. V shed 4 bases and J shed 5 bases, with 15 bases lying between them. CDR3 region: CSVVSGYSDEQYF. Here the CDR3 DNA reads TGCAGCGTTGTTTCGGGTTATAGCGACGAGCAGTACTTC.

The chain couples TRBV4-1 to TRBJ2-7; unclear D gene. Germline assignment: CDR1 MGHRA and CDR2 YSYEKL. CDR3 length: 15 amino acids. Trimming removed 4 bases from V and 3 bases from J, with 16 bases in between. CDR3 sequence reads: CASSLLLAVVYEQYF. For the CDR3, the DNA is TGCGCCAGCAGCCTCCTACTCGCCGTCGTCTACGAGCAGTACTTC.

This clone has more than one count but fewer than ten. V usage is TRBV5-4 and J usage is TRBJ2-7, with D tentatively TRBD1 (5 bases). The germline CDR1 and CDR2 sequences are SGHNT and YYREEE (reference sequence). This CDR3 is built from 13 residues. The V gene lost 2 bases and the J gene lost 7 bases, with 13 bases spanning the gap. Here the CDR3 reads CASSLPRAREQYF. The CDR3 DNA reads TGTGCCAGCAGCTTACCCAGGGCCCGGGAGCAGTACTTC.